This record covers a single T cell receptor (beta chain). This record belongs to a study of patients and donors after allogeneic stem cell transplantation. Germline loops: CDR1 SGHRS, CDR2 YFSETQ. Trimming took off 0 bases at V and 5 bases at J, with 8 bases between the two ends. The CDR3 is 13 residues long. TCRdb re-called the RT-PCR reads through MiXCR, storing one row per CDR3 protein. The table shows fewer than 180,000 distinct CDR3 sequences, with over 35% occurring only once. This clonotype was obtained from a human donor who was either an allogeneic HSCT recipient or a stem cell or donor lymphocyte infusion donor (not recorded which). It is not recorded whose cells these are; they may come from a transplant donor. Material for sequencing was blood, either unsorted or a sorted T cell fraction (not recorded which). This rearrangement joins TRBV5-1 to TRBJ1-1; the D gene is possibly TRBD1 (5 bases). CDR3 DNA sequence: TGCGCCAGCAGCTTGGCCTGGGGGACTGAAGCTTTCTTT. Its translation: CASSLAWGTEAFF.